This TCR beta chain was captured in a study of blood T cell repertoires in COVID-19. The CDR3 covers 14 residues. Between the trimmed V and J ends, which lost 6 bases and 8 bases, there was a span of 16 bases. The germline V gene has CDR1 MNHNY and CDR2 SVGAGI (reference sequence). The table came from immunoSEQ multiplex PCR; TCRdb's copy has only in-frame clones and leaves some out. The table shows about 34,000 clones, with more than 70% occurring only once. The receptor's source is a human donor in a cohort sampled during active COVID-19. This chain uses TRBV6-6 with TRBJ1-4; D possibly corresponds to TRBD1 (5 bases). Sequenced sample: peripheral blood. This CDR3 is CASSLGGSREKLFF. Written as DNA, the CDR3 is TGTGCCAGCAGCCTTGGGGGGTCGCGGGAAAAACTGTTTTTT.